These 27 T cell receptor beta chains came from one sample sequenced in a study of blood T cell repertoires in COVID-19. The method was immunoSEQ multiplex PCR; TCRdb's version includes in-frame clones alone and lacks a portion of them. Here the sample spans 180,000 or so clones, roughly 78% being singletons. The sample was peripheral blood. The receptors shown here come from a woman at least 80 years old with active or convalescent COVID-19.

CDR3 in amino acids: CASSSELSSYNEQFF. The CDR3, as DNA: TGTGCCAGCAGCTCCGAGTTAAGCTCCTACAATGAGCAGTTCTTC. The chain combines TRBV7-6 with TRBJ2-1; D gene uncertain. Germline values: CDR1 SGHVS, CDR2 FNYEAQ. Trimming cost V 4 bases and J 0 bases, with 10 bases left between them. This CDR3 has 15 amino acids.

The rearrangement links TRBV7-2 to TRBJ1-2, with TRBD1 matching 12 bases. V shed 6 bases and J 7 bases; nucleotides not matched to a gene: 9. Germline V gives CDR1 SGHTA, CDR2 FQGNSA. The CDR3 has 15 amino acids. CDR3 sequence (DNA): TGTGCCAGCAGAGGGCCGGGACAGGGGGCGGGTGGCTACACCTTC. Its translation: CASRGPGQGAGGYTF.

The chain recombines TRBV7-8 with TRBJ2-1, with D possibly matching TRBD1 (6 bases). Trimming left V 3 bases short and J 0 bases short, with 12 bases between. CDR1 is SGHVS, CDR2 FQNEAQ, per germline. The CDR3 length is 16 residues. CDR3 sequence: CASSFHTGSSYNEQFF. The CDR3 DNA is TGTGCCAGCAGCTTTCATACAGGGAGCTCCTACAATGAGCAGTTCTTC.

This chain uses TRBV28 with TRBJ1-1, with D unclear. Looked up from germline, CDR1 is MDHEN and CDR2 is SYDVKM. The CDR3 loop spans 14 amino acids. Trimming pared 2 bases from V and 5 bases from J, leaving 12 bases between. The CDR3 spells CASSLGGGVTEAFF. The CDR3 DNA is TGTGCCAGCAGTTTAGGCGGCGGGGTAACTGAAGCTTTCTTT.

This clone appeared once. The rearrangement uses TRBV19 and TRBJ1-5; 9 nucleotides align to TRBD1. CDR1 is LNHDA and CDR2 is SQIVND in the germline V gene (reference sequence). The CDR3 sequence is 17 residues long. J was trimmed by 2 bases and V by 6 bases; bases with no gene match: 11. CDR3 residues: CASSPIGGQGGNQPQHF. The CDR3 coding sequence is TGTGCCAGTAGCCCCATCGGGGGACAGGGCGGCAATCAGCCCCAGCATTTT. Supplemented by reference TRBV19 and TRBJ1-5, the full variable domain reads DGGITQSPKYLFRKEGQNVTLSCEQNLNHDAMYWYRQDPGQGLRLIYYSQIVNDFQKGDIAEGYSVSREKKESFPLTVTSAQKNPTAFYLCASSPIGGQGGNQPQHFGDGTRLSIL.

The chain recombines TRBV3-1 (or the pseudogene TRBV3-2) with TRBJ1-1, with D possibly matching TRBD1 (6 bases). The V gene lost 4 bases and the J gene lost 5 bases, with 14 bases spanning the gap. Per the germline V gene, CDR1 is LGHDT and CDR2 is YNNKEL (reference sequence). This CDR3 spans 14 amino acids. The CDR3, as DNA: TGTGCCAGCAGCCTATTCACAGGGAATACTGAAGCTTTCTTT. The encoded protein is CASSLFTGNTEAFF.

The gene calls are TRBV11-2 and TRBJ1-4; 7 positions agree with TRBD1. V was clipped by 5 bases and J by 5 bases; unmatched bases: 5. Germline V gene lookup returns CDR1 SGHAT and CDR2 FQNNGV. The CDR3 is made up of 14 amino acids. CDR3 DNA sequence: TGTGCCAGCAGCCCCCTACAGGGGAATGAAAAACTGTTTTTT. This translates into CASSPLQGNEKLFF. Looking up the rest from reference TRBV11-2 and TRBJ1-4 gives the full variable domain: EAGVAQSPRYKIIEKRQSVAFWCNPISGHATLYWYQQILGQGPKLLIQFQNNGVVDDSQLPKDRFSAERLKGVDSTLKIQPAKLEDSAVYLCASSPLQGNEKLFFGSGTQLSVL.

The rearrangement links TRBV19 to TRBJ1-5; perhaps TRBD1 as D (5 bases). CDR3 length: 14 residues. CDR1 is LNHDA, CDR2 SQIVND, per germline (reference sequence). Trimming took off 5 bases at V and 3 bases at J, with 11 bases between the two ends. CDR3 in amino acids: CASSSGAHNQPQHF. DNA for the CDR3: TGTGCCAGTAGTTCTGGGGCACACAATCAGCCCCAGCATTTT.

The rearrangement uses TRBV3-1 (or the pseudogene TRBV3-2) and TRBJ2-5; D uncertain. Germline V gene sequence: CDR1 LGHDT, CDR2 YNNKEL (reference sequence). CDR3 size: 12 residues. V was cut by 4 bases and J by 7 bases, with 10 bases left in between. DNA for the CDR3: TGTGCCAGCAGCCCCTCTGCCGGGACCCAGTACTTC. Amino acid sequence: CASSPSAGTQYF.

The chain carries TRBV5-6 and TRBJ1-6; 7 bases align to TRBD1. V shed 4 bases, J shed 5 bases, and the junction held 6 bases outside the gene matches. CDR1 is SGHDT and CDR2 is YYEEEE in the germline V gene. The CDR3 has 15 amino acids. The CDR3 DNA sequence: TGTGCCAGCAGCCATGGGACAGCAAATAATTCACCCCTCCACTTT. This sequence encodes CASSHGTANNSPLHF.

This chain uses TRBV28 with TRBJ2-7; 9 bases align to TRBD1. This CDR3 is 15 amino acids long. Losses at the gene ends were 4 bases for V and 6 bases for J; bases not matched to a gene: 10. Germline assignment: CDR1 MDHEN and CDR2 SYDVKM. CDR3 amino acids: CASSSVAQGAVEQYF. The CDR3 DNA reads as TGTGCCAGCAGTTCGGTCGCACAGGGGGCGGTCGAGCAGTACTTC. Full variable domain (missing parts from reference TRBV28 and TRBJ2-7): DVKVTQSSRYLVKRTGEKVFLECVQDMDHENMFWYRQDPGLGLRLIYFSYDVKMKEKGDIPEGYSVSREKKERFSLILESASTNQTSMYLCASSSVAQGAVEQYFGPGTRLTVT.

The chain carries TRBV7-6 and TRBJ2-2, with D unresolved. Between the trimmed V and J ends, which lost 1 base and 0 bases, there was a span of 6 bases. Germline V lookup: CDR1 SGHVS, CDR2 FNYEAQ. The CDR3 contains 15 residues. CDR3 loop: CASSLVRANTGELFF. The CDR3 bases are TGTGCCAGCAGCTTAGTCCGGGCGAACACCGGGGAGCTGTTTTTT.

CDR3 sequence (DNA): TGTGCCAGCAGGAAGTACAGCCCCTACGAGCAGTACTTC. Protein sequence: CASRKYSPYEQYF. The chain links TRBV28 to TRBJ2-7; D call uncertain. This CDR3 spans 13 amino acids. Trimming took off 6 bases at V and 2 bases at J, with 11 bases between the two ends. Per the germline V gene, CDR1 is MDHEN and CDR2 is SYDVKM.

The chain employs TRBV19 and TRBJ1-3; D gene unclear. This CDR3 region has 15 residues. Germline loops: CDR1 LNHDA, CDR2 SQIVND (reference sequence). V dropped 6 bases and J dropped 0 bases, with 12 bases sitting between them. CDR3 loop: CASRTEGRSGNTIYF. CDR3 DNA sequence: TGTGCCAGTAGGACGGAGGGTCGCTCTGGAAACACCATATATTTT. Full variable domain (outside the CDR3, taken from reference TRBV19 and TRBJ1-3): DGGITQSPKYLFRKEGQNVTLSCEQNLNHDAMYWYRQDPGQGLRLIYYSQIVNDFQKGDIAEGYSVSREKKESFPLTVTSAQKNPTAFYLCASRTEGRSGNTIYFGEGSWLTVV.

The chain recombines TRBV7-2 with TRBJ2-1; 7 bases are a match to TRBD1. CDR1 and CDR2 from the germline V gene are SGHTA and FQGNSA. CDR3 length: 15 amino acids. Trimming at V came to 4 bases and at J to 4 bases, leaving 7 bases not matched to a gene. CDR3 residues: CASSSTGTAYNEQFF. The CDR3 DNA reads TGTGCCAGCAGCTCCACCGGGACAGCTTACAATGAGCAGTTCTTC.

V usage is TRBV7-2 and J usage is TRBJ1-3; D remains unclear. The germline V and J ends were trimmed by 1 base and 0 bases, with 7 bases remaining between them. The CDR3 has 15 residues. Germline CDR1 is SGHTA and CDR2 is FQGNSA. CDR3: CASSLGEASGNTIYF. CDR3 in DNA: TGTGCCAGCAGCTTAGGGGAGGCCTCTGGAAACACCATATATTTT.

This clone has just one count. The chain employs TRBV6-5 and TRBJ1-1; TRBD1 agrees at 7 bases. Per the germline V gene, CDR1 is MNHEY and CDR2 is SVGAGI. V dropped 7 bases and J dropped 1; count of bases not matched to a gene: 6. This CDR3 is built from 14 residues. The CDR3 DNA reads TGTGCCAGCACGCCCGGGGACAGGAACACTGAAGCTTTCTTT. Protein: CASTPGDRNTEAFF.

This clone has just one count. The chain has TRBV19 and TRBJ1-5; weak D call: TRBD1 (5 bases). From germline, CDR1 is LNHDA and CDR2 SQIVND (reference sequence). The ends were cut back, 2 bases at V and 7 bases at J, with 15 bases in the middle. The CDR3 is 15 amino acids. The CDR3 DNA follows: TGTGCCAGTAGTATATTGGCAGGGCATAGGCAGCCCCAGCATTTT. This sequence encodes CASSILAGHRQPQHF.

The CDR3 spells CASSKPRVQETQYF. CDR3 nucleotide sequence: TGTGCCAGCAGCAAACCACGGGTCCAAGAGACCCAGTACTTC. The rearrangement uses TRBV21-1 and TRBJ2-5; TRBD2, the D gene given by the table, was not confirmed from the DNA. TRBV21-1 represents a pseudogene. The CDR3 consists of 14 residues.

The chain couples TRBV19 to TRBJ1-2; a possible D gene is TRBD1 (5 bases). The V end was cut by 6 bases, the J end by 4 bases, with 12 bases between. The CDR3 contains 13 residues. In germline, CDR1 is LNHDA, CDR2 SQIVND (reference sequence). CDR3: CASRGRDGYGYTF. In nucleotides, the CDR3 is TGTGCCAGTAGGGGGCGGGACGGCTATGGCTACACCTTC.

The CDR3: CASSARSGSENEKLFF. In nucleotides, the CDR3 is TGTGCCAGCAGCGCACGTTCCGGGTCCGAGAATGAAAAACTGTTTTTT. The chain has TRBV21-1 and TRBJ1-4. TRBV21-1 counts as a pseudogene. The CDR3 is 16 residues long.

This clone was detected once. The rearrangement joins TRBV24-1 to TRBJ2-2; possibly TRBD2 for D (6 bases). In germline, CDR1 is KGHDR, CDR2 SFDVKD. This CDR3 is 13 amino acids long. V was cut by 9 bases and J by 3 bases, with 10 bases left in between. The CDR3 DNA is TGTGCCACCCGGACTACCCACACCGGGGAGCTGTTTTTT. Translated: CATRTTHTGELFF.

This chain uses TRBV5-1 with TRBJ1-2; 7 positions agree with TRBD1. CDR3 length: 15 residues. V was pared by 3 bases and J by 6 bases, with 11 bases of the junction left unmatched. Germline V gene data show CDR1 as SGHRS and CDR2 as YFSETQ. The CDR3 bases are TGCGCCAGCAGCTCCCCCGGACAGGACGGTAATGGCTACACCTTC. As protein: CASSSPGQDGNGYTF.

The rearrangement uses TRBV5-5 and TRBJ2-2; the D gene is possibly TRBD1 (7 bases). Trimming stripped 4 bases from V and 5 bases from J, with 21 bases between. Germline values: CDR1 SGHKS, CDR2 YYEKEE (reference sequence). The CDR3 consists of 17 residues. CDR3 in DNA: TGTGCCAGCAGCCGCGACGGCGGGGCAGGGGGGACCGGGGAGCTGTTTTTT. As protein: CASSRDGGAGGTGELFF.

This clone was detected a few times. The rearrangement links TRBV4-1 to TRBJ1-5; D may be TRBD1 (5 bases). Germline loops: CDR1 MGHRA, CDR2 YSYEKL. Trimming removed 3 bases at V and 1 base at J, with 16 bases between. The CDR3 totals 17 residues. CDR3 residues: CASSQSGGAPSNQPQHF. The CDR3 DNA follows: TGCGCCAGCAGCCAGTCAGGAGGGGCCCCAAGCAATCAGCCCCAGCATTTT.

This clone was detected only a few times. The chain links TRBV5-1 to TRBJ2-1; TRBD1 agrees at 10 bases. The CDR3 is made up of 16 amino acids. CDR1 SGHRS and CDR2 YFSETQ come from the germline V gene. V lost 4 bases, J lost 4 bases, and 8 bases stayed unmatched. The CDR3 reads CASSQRGQGKYNEQFF. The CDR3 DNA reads TGCGCCAGCAGCCAGCGGGGACAGGGGAAGTACAATGAGCAGTTCTTC.

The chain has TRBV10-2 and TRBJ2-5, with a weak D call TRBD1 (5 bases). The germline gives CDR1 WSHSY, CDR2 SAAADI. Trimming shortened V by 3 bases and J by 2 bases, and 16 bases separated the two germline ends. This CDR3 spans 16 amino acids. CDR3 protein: CASSDLLRGIQETQYF. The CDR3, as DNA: TGCGCCAGCAGTGATTTACTTAGGGGCATTCAAGAGACCCAGTACTTC.